The sequence of this T cell receptor beta chain was determined in a study of blood T cell repertoires in COVID-19. Looking at the study overall: COVID-19 samples collected from the United States, Italy and Spain covered acute and convalescent phases. Sources were T cells, B-cell-depleted T cells, or PBMCs; the material itself was cDNA or gDNA.

Libraries were prepared by immunoSEQ multiplex PCR; TCRdb keeps only in-frame clonotypes and omits some of them. The top ten hold roughly 4.2% of the sample, which has roughly 250,000 clones, roughly 80% seen once. V dropped 1 base and J dropped 7; count of bases not matched to a gene: 2. The CDR3 covers 14 residues. Germline CDR1 is SGHAT and CDR2 is FQNNGV. This clone was detected many times. The J gene is TRBJ2-1, the V gene TRBV11-2; 9 positions match TRBD2. The sequenced sample consisted of peripheral blood. The receptor comes from a woman aged 40 to 50 with active or convalescent COVID-19. CDR3 in amino acids: CASSLGTSVNEQFF. CDR3 sequence (DNA): TGTGCCAGCAGCTTAGGGACTAGCGTGAATGAGCAGTTCTTC.